This T cell receptor beta chain was sequenced for a study of radiotherapy plus CTLA-4 blockade in lung cancer. Study overall: Objective responses were documented in around 18% of patients, with disease control in about 28%.

Method: immunoSEQ multiplex PCR; TCRdb's copy keeps in-frame clones and lacks some. Counted here are more than 65,000 clones, 75% to 90% occurring once; the ten biggest clones make up 0.82%. V was clipped by 1 base and J by 5 bases, with 6 bases between them. CDR3 length equals 13 residues. CDR1 and CDR2 (germline): SGHVS, FNYEAQ. The sample was peripheral blood, taken from a patient treated with radiotherapy plus ipilimumab. This rearrangement joins TRBV7-6 to TRBJ1-5; D unclear. This sequence was found in a human donor with non-small cell lung cancer who had stable disease on radiotherapy plus ipilimumab. CDR3 region: CASSLGTDQPQHF. The CDR3 DNA reads TGTGCCAGCAGCTTAGGGACTGATCAGCCCCAGCATTTT.